This TCR beta chain is from a study of blood T cell repertoires in COVID-19. The CDR3 extends over 13 amino acids. Trimming cost V 6 bases and J 7 bases, with 12 bases left between them. Germline V CDR1 and CDR2: LGHDT, YNNKEL (reference sequence). In the authors' methods: The authors estimated nucleated cell counts from reference gene primer amplification. Clones were read by immunoSEQ multiplex PCR, and TCRdb kept only the in-frame ones, dropping some. D and trimming come from the DNA, and the V and J calls and clone size come from that table. The table includes just over 95,000 clones, over 80% detected once.

The rearrangement links TRBV3-1 (or the pseudogene TRBV3-2) to TRBJ1-4; D is unresolved. The origin of this receptor is an elderly man with acute or convalescent COVID-19. Sequenced sample: peripheral blood. The CDR3 nucleotides read TGTGCCAGCAGGGCCGCTGGGAGTGAAAAACTGTTTTTT. This translates into CASRAAGSEKLFF.